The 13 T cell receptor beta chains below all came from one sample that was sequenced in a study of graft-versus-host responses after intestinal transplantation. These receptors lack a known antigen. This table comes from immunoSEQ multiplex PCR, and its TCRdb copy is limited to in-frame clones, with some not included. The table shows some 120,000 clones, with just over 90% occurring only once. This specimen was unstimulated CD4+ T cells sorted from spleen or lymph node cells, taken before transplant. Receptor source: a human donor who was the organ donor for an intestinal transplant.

CDR3 sequence: CASKSWGDGNTIYF. In DNA, the CDR3 is TGTGCCAGCAAGTCGTGGGGGGATGGAAACACCATATATTTT. This chain connects TRBV5-4 to TRBJ1-3, with D perhaps matching TRBD1 (5 bases). Germline loops: CDR1 SGHNT, CDR2 YYREEE (reference sequence). Trimming left V 6 bases short and J 3 bases short, with 13 bases between. The CDR3 is 14 residues long.

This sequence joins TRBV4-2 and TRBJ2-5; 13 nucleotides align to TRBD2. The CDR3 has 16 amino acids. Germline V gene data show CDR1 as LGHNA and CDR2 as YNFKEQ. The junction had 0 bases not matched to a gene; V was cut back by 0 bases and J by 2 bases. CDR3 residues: CASSQELAGGQETQYF. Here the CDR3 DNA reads TGTGCCAGCAGCCAAGAACTAGCGGGAGGGCAAGAGACCCAGTACTTC.

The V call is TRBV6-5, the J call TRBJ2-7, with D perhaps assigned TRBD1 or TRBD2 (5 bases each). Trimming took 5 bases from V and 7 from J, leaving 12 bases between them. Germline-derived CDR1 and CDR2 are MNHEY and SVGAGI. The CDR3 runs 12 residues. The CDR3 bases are TGTGCCAGCAGTGGGGGTGAGGCTGAGCAGTACTTC. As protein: CASSGGEAEQYF.

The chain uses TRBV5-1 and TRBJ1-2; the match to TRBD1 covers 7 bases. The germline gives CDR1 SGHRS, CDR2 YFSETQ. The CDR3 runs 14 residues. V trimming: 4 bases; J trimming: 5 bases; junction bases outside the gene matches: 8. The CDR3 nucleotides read TGCGCCAGCAGCCACCCTGACAGGGCTTATGGCTACACCTTC. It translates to CASSHPDRAYGYTF.

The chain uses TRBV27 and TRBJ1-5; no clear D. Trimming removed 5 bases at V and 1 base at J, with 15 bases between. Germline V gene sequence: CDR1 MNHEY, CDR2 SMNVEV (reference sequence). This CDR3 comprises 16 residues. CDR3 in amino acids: CASSPERARSNQPQHF. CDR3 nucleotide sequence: TGTGCCAGCAGTCCAGAACGGGCCAGGAGCAATCAGCCCCAGCATTTT.

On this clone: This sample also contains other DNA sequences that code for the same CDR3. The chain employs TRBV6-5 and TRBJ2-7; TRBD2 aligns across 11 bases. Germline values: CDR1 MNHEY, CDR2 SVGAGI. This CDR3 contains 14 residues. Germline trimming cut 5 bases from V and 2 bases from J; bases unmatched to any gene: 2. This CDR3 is CASSRLAGPYEQYF. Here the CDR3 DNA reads TGTGCCAGCAGTCGACTAGCGGGGCCCTACGAGCAGTACTTC.

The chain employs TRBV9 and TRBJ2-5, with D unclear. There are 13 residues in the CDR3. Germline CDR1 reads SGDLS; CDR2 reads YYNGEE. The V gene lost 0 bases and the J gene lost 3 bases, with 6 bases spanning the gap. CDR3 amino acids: CASSVATEETQYF. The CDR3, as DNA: TGTGCCAGCAGCGTAGCCACGGAAGAGACCCAGTACTTC.

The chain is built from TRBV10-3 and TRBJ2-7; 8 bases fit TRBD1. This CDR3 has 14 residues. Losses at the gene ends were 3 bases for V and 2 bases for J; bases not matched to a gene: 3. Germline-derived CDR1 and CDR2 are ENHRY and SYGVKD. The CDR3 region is CAISDRQGTYEQYF. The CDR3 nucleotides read TGTGCCATCAGTGACCGACAGGGGACCTACGAGCAGTACTTC.

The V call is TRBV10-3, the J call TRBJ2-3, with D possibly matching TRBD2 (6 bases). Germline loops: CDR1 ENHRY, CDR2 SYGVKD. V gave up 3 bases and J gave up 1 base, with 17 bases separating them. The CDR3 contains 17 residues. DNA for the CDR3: TGTGCCATCAGTGAAGGTTTTCGGGGGACGGGCACAGATACGCAGTATTTT. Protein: CAISEGFRGTGTDTQYF.

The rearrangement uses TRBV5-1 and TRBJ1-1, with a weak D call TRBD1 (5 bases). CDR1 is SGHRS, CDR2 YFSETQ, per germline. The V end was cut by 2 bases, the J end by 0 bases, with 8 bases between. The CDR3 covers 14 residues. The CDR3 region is CASSFPGVNTEAFF. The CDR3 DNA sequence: TGCGCCAGCAGCTTCCCGGGGGTGAACACTGAAGCTTTCTTT.

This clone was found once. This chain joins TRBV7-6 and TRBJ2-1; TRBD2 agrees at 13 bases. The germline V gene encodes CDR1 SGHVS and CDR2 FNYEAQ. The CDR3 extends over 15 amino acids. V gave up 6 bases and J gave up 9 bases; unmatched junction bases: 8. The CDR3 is CASRLLAGGGGEQFF. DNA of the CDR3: TGTGCCAGCAGGTTACTAGCGGGAGGGGGTGGTGAGCAGTTCTTC. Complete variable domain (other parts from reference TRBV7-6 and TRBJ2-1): GAGVSQSPRYKVTKRGQDVALRCDPISGHVSLYWYRQALGQGPEFLTYFNYEAQQDKSGLPNDRFSAERPEGSISTLTIQRTEQRDSAMYRCASRLLAGGGGEQFFGPGTRLTVL.

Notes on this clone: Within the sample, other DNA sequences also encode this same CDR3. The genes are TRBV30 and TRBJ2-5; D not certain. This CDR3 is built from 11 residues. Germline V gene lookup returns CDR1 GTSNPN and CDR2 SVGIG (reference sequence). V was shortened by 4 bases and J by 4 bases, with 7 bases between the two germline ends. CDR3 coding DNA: TGTGCCTGGATGTCCCGAGAGACCCAGTACTTC. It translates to CAWMSRETQYF.

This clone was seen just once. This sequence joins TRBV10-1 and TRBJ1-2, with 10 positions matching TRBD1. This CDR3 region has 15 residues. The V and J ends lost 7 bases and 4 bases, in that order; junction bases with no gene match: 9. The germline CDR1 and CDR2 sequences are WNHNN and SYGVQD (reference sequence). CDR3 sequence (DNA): TGCGCCAGCAACTTCCGGGACAGGGGCAGCTATGGCTACACCTTC. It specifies CASNFRDRGSYGYTF.